These 22 T cell receptor beta chains were all obtained from the same sample, sequenced in a study of blood T cell repertoires in COVID-19. Sequencing used immunoSEQ multiplex PCR; TCRdb keeps in-frame clones, though not all of them. The table shows around 190,000 clones, with around four fifths occurring only once. What was sequenced was PBMCs or T cells enriched from blood (not recorded which). The receptors come from a man aged 35 to 55 who had recovered from COVID-19.

V and J are TRBV30 and TRBJ2-3; D unclear. Trimming took 0 bases from V and 3 from J, leaving 4 bases between them. CDR3 length: 12 amino acids. The germline V gene encodes CDR1 GTSNPN and CDR2 SVGIG (reference sequence). CDR3 protein: CAWSVLTDTQYF. The CDR3 nucleotides are TGTGCCTGGAGTGTACTTACAGATACGCAGTATTTT.

This chain uses TRBV2 with TRBJ2-5; 9 bases align to TRBD1. Germline lookup yields CDR1 SNHLY and CDR2 FYNNEI. The CDR3 totals 15 residues. Germline trimming cut 6 bases from V and 5 bases from J; bases unmatched to any gene: 10. The CDR3 sequence: CASSAPGQGWETQYF. In DNA form, the CDR3 reads TGTGCCAGCAGCGCCCCGGGACAGGGTTGGGAGACCCAGTACTTC.

The V call is TRBV10-3, the J call TRBJ2-2, with 7 bases that match TRBD1. Germline V CDR1 and CDR2: ENHRY, SYGVKD. V gave up 3 bases and J gave up 4 bases; unmatched junction bases: 5. This CDR3 spans 15 amino acids. The CDR3 coding sequence is TGTGCCATCAGTGAAGGCAGGGGGTTCACCGGGGAGCTGTTTTTT. This codes for CAISEGRGFTGELFF.

V and J are TRBV4-1 and TRBJ2-1, with 13 nucleotides matching TRBD2. The CDR3 has 16 residues. The germline V gene encodes CDR1 MGHRA and CDR2 YSYEKL. Losses at the gene ends were 0 bases for V and 10 bases for J; bases not matched to a gene: 6. The CDR3 bases are TGCGCCAGCAGCCAAGATGGGACTAGCGGGAAGCAAGAGCAGTTCTTC. Protein product: CASSQDGTSGKQEQFF.

This chain uses TRBV19 with TRBJ2-2; possibly TRBD2 for D (6 bases). CDR3 size: 17 residues. V lost 1 base to trimming and J lost 0 bases, with 12 bases between them. CDR1 is LNHDA, CDR2 SQIVND, per germline (reference sequence). CDR3 region: CASSIGRGTANTGELFF. In DNA, the CDR3 is TGTGCCAGTAGTATAGGTCGCGGGACCGCGAACACCGGGGAGCTGTTTTTT. The whole variable domain, filled in from reference TRBV19 and TRBJ2-2, reads DGGITQSPKYLFRKEGQNVTLSCEQNLNHDAMYWYRQDPGQGLRLIYYSQIVNDFQKGDIAEGYSVSREKKESFPLTVTSAQKNPTAFYLCASSIGRGTANTGELFFGEGSRLTVL.

V and J are TRBV13 and TRBJ2-1; TRBD1 matches at 9 bases. V dropped 5 bases and J dropped 4; count of bases not matched to a gene: 3. The CDR3 runs 14 residues. The germline gives CDR1 PRHDT, CDR2 FYEKMQ (reference sequence). For the CDR3, the DNA is TGTGCCAGCAGCCCGGGACAGGGTTACAATGAGCAGTTCTTC. It is translated as CASSPGQGYNEQFF. Variable domain in full (rest from reference TRBV13 and TRBJ2-1): AAGVIQSPRHLIKEKRETATLKCYPIPRHDTVYWYQQGPGQDPQFLISFYEKMQSDKGSIPDRFSAQQFSDYHSELNMSSLELGDSALYFCASSPGQGYNEQFFGPGTRLTVL.

The chain has TRBV9 and TRBJ1-5; perhaps TRBD1 as D (6 bases). Germline V lookup: CDR1 SGDLS, CDR2 YYNGEE. The length of the CDR3 is 15 residues. The germline V and J ends were trimmed by 3 bases and 2 bases, with 12 bases remaining between them. The CDR3 is CASSGEGVGNQPQHF. For the CDR3, the DNA is TGTGCCAGCAGCGGAGAGGGGGTCGGCAATCAGCCCCAGCATTTT. Drawing the rest from reference TRBV9 and TRBJ1-5, the complete variable domain is DSGVTQTPKHLITATGQRVTLRCSPRSGDLSVYWYQQSLDQGLQFLIQYYNGEERAKGNILERFSAQQFPDLHSELNLSSLELGDSALYFCASSGEGVGNQPQHFGDGTRLSIL.

The chain recombines TRBV30 with TRBJ1-5, with TRBD1 as a possible D gene (6 bases). The CDR3 runs to 14 residues. V was shortened by 4 bases and J by 4 bases, with 14 bases between the two germline ends. Germline values: CDR1 GTSNPN, CDR2 SVGIG (reference sequence). The CDR3 DNA reads TGTGCCTGGACCCGTTCAGGGGCGAATCAGCCCCAGCATTTT. This sequence encodes CAWTRSGANQPQHF. Together with reference TRBV30 and TRBJ1-5, the CDR3 gives the full variable domain: SQTIHQWPATLVQPVGSPLSLECTVEGTSNPNLYWYRQAAGRGLQLLFYSVGIGQISSEVPQNLSASRPQDRQFILSSKKLLLSDSGFYLCAWTRSGANQPQHFGDGTRLSIL.

This sequence joins TRBV7-3 and TRBJ1-5; D may be TRBD1 (5 bases). CDR1 is SGHTA, CDR2 FQGTGA, per germline. V shed 3 bases and J shed 5 bases, with 8 bases lying between them. This CDR3 region has 13 residues. CDR3 region: CASSLGRDQPQHF. The CDR3 DNA is TGTGCCAGCAGCTTGGGCAGGGATCAGCCCCAGCATTTT.

The sample holds a few counts of this clone. CDR3 sequence (DNA): TGCAGCGCTAAATCCAGGGGTAGGGCGAATGAGCAGTTCTTC. Protein product: CSAKSRGRANEQFF. J is TRBJ2-1 and V is TRBV29-1; tentative D call: TRBD1 (6 bases). This CDR3 spans 14 amino acids. V lost 7 bases to trimming and J lost 7 bases, with 20 bases between them. Germline CDR1 reads SQVTM; CDR2 reads ANQGSEA.

The V call is TRBV19, the J call TRBJ1-1; D unclear. The V gene's germline CDR1 is LNHDA and CDR2 SQIVND (reference sequence). The CDR3 length is 11 residues. The germline V and J ends were trimmed by 6 bases and 8 bases, with 10 bases remaining between them. The CDR3 bases are TGTGCCAGTAGGTTCGGGATGGAAGCTTTCTTT. It codes for CASRFGMEAFF. Drawing the rest from reference TRBV19 and TRBJ1-1, the complete variable domain is DGGITQSPKYLFRKEGQNVTLSCEQNLNHDAMYWYRQDPGQGLRLIYYSQIVNDFQKGDIAEGYSVSREKKESFPLTVTSAQKNPTAFYLCASRFGMEAFFGQGTRLTVV.

The CDR3 is CSVVFLPINEQFF. The DNA for the CDR3 is TGCAGCGTTGTGTTTCTACCGATCAATGAGCAGTTCTTC. V usage is TRBV29-1 and J usage is TRBJ2-1; D is unresolved. Between the trimmed V and J ends, which lost 4 bases and 6 bases, there was a span of 13 bases. Germline V lookup: CDR1 SQVTM, CDR2 ANQGSEA. This CDR3 is built from 13 residues.

The chain uses TRBV29-1 and TRBJ1-2; TRBD1 agrees at 7 bases. The junction had 8 bases not matched to a gene; V was cut back by 8 bases and J by 2 bases. The CDR3 consists of 13 residues. Germline lookup yields CDR1 SQVTM and CDR2 ANQGSEA. The CDR3, as DNA: TGCAGCACCCGGGACAGCACAAACTATGGCTACACCTTC. Translating gives CSTRDSTNYGYTF.

The chain recombines TRBV5-1 with TRBJ1-3, with a weak D call TRBD1 (5 bases). There are 16 residues in the CDR3. Germline CDR1 reads SGHRS; CDR2 reads YFSETQ. V lost 4 bases and J lost 8, with 22 bases in between. This chain's CDR3 is CASSPGGFSNRDTIYF. DNA of the CDR3: TGCGCCAGCAGCCCCGGGGGATTCTCAAATAGGGACACCATATATTTT. Looking up the rest from reference TRBV5-1 and TRBJ1-3 gives the full variable domain: KAGVTQTPRYLIKTRGQQVTLSCSPISGHRSVSWYQQTPGQGLQFLFEYFSETQRNKGNFPGRFSGRQFSNSRSEMNVSTLELGDSALYLCASSPGGFSNRDTIYFGEGSWLTVV.

The chain combines TRBV27 with TRBJ1-2; 7 bases are a match to TRBD1. V dropped 6 bases and J dropped 4; count of bases not matched to a gene: 5. This CDR3 is 13 amino acids long. Germline V gives CDR1 MNHEY, CDR2 SMNVEV (reference sequence). CDR3 sequence: CASSYTGAYGYTF. The CDR3 nucleotides read TGTGCCAGCAGCTATACAGGGGCCTATGGCTACACCTTC.

V and J are TRBV5-1 and TRBJ1-5, with TRBD1 matching over 11 bases. The CDR3 sequence is 15 residues long. Trimming took 7 bases from V and 5 from J; bases not matched to a gene: 8. From germline, CDR1 is SGHRS and CDR2 YFSETQ. CDR3 in DNA: TGCGCCAGCTGTCGGACAGGGGGCCGGGATCAGCCCCAGCATTTT. This codes for CASCRTGGRDQPQHF.

The chain carries TRBV30 and TRBJ2-5, with 10 bases identical to TRBD2. The CDR3 is 14 amino acids. CDR1 and CDR2 (germline): GTSNPN, SVGIG (reference sequence). The junction had 5 bases not matched to a gene; V was cut back by 2 bases and J by 5 bases. In DNA, the CDR3 is TGTGCCTGGAGTAAACTAGCGGGGATGGAGACCCAGTACTTC. The encoded protein is CAWSKLAGMETQYF.

The gene calls are TRBV4-1 and TRBJ2-3; 7 bases fit TRBD1. The CDR3 covers 16 residues. Germline lookup yields CDR1 MGHRA and CDR2 YSYEKL. V gave up 0 bases and J gave up 5 bases; unmatched junction bases: 8. In DNA form, the CDR3 reads TGCGCCAGCAGCCAAGATACCCAACAGGGGTTAGATACGCAGTATTTT. It yields the protein CASSQDTQQGLDTQYF.

J is TRBJ2-5 and V is TRBV7-3; the D gene is possibly TRBD2 (6 bases). There are 14 residues in the CDR3. CDR1 is SGHTA and CDR2 is FQGTGA in the germline V gene. The V end was cut by 5 bases, the J end by 5 bases, with 15 bases between. The CDR3 nucleotides read TGTGCCAGCAGCCCCGACGGGGGTCCGGAGACCCAGTACTTC. Protein product: CASSPDGGPETQYF.

V usage is TRBV9 and J usage is TRBJ2-6; TRBD1 aligns across 7 bases. CDR3 size: 17 residues. The junction had 10 bases not matched to a gene; V was cut back by 4 bases and J by 3 bases. CDR1 is SGDLS and CDR2 is YYNGEE in the germline V gene. CDR3 coding DNA: TGTGCCAGCAGCACTAAGGGGGCCTTTAATGGGGCCAACGTCCTGACTTTC. The encoded protein is CASSTKGAFNGANVLTF.

As to this clone: Distinct nucleotide sequences in the sample also encode this CDR3. The chain uses TRBV18 and TRBJ2-2; 8 bases match TRBD1. Germline lookup yields CDR1 KGHSH and CDR2 LQKENI. The length of the CDR3 is 15 residues. Unmatched junction bases numbered 2, after V lost 4 bases and J lost 1 base. CDR3 amino acids: CASSLGTGNTGELFF. The CDR3 nucleotides are TGTGCCAGCTCACTCGGGACAGGGAACACCGGGGAGCTGTTTTTT. Variable domain in full (rest from reference TRBV18 and TRBJ2-2): NAGVMQNPRHLVRRRGQEARLRCSPMKGHSHVYWYRQLPEEGLKFMVYLQKENIIDESGMPKERFSAEFPKEGPSILRIQQVVRGDSAAYFCASSLGTGNTGELFFGEGSRLTVL.

V usage is TRBV5-1 and J usage is TRBJ1-5; D is possibly TRBD1 (5 bases). CDR3 length: 16 amino acids. With 4 bases removed from V and 0 bases from J, the gap between germline ends came to 14 bases. From germline, CDR1 is SGHRS and CDR2 YFSETQ. The CDR3 protein is CASSPTTGGSNQPQHF. The CDR3 DNA sequence: TGCGCCAGCAGCCCGACGACGGGGGGTAGCAATCAGCCCCAGCATTTT.